The present entry profiles one T cell receptor (beta chain) with its context. Subsets obtained from CD4+ cells comprised CD45RA+ naive and CD45RA-negative memory cells. These data come from a study of shared clonotypes between healthy human individuals. The authors ran the assay at deep level. It was across several immunoSEQ plates that each subset's genomic DNA was evenly split. The data were produced by immunoSEQ multiplex PCR, yet TCRdb's version contains in-frame clones alone and is incomplete. The sample lists about 1.1 million clones, approximately 75% occurring once. Sequences were obtained from memory CD4+ T cells from PBMCs. Subset described: CD45RA-negative fraction. The TCR comes from a man in his late teens or twenties in good health. Some clones in this sample may be carry-over from other donors' samples.

The CDR3, as DNA: TGTGCCAGCAGCCCCGAACTTAATGAGCAGTTCTTC. Translation gives CASSPELNEQFF. The chain combines TRBV11-2 with TRBJ2-1; D is uncertain. The V end was cut by 5 bases, the J end by 7 bases, with 9 bases between. The CDR3 length is 12 residues. Germline loops: CDR1 SGHAT, CDR2 FQNNGV. The variable domain in full, with the rest retrieved from reference TRBV11-2 and TRBJ2-1, is EAGVAQSPRYKIIEKRQSVAFWCNPISGHATLYWYQQILGQGPKLLIQFQNNGVVDDSQLPKDRFSAERLKGVDSTLKIQPAKLEDSAVYLCASSPELNEQFFGPGTRLTVL.